A selection of T cell receptor beta chains follows, all from one sample in a study of cytomegalovirus exposure and HLA in healthy donors. Repertoires were generated with immunoSEQ multiplex PCR, while TCRdb's copy carries only in-frame clones and drops some. The sample comprises 69,000 or so clones, about 75% of which are singletons, and around 3% rests with the top ten. The sample consisted of PBMCs. The receptor source for this set is a man younger than 30 in good health and CMV-seronegative. Both conserved end residues are part of each CDR3. The D gene is left open where the match is weak. The size entry is marked missing in some rows and otherwise reads once, few, many or a size class.

size | D | J | V | DNA | CDR3
. | . | TRBJ2-2 | TRBV6-5 | TGTGCCAGCAGTTCGGTTTCGAACACCGGGGAGCTGTTTTTT | CASSSVSNTGELFF
. | . | TRBJ1-6 | TRBV9 | TGTGCCAGCAGCGTTAATTCGGGGTCACCCCTCCACTTT | CASSVNSGSPLHF
few | . | TRBJ1-4 | TRBV10-2 | TGCGCCAGCAGGGGGCAGGGGATTGAAAAACTGTTTTTT | CASRGQGIEKLFF
. | TRBD1 | TRBJ1-1 | TRBV30 | TGTGCCTGGAAGCGGGACAGGGTGAACACTGAAGCTTTCTTT | CAWKRDRVNTEAFF
. | . | TRBJ1-2 | TRBV10-3 | TGTGCCATCAACCCCAGGGTCGACTATGGCTACACCTTC | CAINPRVDYGYTF
. | TRBD2 | TRBJ2-1 | TRBV7-9 | TGTGCCAGCAGCTTAGGAGGGGCTAGCGGCGATGAGCAGTTCTTC | CASSLGGASGDEQFF
. | TRBD1 | TRBJ2-7 | TRBV7-9 | TGTGCCAGCAGCTACCAAGACAGGGACGAGCAGTACTTC | CASSYQDRDEQYF
. | . | TRBJ1-2 | TRBV19 | TGTGCCAGTAGTATTCATCGGACAGTGAAGGATGGCTACACCTTC | CASSIHRTVKDGYTF
. | TRBD1 | TRBJ2-7 | TRBV7-6 | TGTGCCAGCAGCTTAGGCAGGGTACAGCTGGGACAGGGAGGCTACGAGCAGTACTTC | CASSLGRVQLGQGGYEQYF
. | TRBD1 | TRBJ1-1 | TRBV25-1 | TGTGCCACCGGAGGACAGGGACGGGCTGAAGCTTTCTTT | CATGGQGRAEAFF
once | TRBD2 | TRBJ2-3 | TRBV4-1 | TGCGCCAGCCTCCTCCCCCCGCACCTAGCGGGCGATACGCAGTATTTT | CASLLPPHLAGDTQYF
. | TRBD1 | TRBJ1-2 | TRBV5-5 | TGTGCCAGCAGCCGGACAGGCTTGCAGGGCTACACCTTC | CASSRTGLQGYTF
once | TRBD1 | TRBJ1-5 | TRBV7-2 | TGTGCCAGCAGCTTACAGGGGGGCATTGGCAATCAGCCCCAGCATTTT | CASSLQGGIGNQPQHF
. | . | TRBJ1-3 | TRBV27 | TGTGCCAGCAGTCCCCAGGACAGAATTCGAAACACCATATATTTT | CASSPQDRIRNTIYF
. | TRBD2 | TRBJ2-3 | TRBV10-2 | TGCGCCAGCAGTGTTCAGCGGGGGGCCCACACAGATACGCAGTATTTT | CASSVQRGAHTDTQYF